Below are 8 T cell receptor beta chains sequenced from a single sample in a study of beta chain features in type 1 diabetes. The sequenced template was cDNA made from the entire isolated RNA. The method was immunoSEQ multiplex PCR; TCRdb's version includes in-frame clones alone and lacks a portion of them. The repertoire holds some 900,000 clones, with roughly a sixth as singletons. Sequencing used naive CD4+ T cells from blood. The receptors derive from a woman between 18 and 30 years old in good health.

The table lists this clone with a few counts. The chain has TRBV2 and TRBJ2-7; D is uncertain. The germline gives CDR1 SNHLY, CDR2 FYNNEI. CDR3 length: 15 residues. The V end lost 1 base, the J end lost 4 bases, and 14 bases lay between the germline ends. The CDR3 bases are TGTGCCAGCAGTGAAGAGTTCAGACCAACATACGAGCAGTACTTC. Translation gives CASSEEFRPTYEQYF.

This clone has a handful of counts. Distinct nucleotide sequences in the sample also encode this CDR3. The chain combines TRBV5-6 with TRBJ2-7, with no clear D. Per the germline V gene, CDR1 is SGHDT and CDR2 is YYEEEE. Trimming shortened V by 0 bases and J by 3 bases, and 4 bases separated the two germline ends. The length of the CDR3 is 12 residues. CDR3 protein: CASSLVGYEQYF. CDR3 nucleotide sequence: TGTGCCAGCAGCTTGGTGGGCTACGAGCAGTACTTC.

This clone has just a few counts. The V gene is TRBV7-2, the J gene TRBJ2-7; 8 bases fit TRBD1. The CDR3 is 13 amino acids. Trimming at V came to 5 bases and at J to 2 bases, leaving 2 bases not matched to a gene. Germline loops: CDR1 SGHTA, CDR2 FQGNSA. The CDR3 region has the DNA TGTGCCAGCAGCCAGGACAGGGCCTACGAGCAGTACTTC. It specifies CASSQDRAYEQYF.

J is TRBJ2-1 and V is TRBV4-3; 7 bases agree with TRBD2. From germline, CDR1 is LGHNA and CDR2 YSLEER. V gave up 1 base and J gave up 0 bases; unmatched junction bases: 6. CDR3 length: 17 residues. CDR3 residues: CASSQGTGGTSYNEQFF. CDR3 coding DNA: TGCGCCAGCAGCCAAGGAACGGGAGGAACCTCCTACAATGAGCAGTTCTTC.

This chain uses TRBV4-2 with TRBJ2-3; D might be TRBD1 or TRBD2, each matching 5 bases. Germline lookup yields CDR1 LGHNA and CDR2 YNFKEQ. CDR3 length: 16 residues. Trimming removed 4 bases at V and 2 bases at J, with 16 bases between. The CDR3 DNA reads TGTGCCAGCAGCCTCCGGTGGGACGGCCCCACAGATACGCAGTATTTT. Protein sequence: CASSLRWDGPTDTQYF.

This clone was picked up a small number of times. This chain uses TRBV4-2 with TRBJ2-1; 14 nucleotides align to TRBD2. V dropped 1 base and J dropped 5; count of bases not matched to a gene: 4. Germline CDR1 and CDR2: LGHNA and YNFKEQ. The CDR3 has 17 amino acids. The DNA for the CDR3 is TGTGCCAGCAGCCAAGGATCGGGACTAGCGGGAGACAATGAGCAGTTCTTC. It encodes CASSQGSGLAGDNEQFF.

The CDR3 here is CASSLVGTSGILRETQYF. The CDR3 DNA reads TGTGCCAGCAGCTTAGTTGGGACTAGCGGGATACTTCGAGAGACCCAGTACTTC. This rearrangement joins TRBV7-2 to TRBJ2-5; TRBD2 aligns across 13 bases. The CDR3 extends over 18 amino acids. Trimming at V came to 1 base and at J to 4 bases, leaving 9 bases not matched to a gene. Germline V gene lookup returns CDR1 SGHTA and CDR2 FQGNSA. The full variable domain, its missing parts supplied by reference TRBV7-2 and TRBJ2-5, is GAGVSQSPSNKVTEKGKDVELRCDPISGHTALYWYRQSLGQGLEFLIYFQGNSAPDKSGLPSDRFSAERTGGSVSTLTIQRTQQEDSAVYLCASSLVGTSGILRETQYFGPGTRLLVL.

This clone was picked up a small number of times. CDR3 coding DNA: TGTGCCACCAGCAGGGACAACAGCAATCAGCCCCAGCATTTT. Translating it yields CATSRDNSNQPQHF. This chain connects TRBV15 to TRBJ1-5, with a weak D call TRBD1 (5 bases). This CDR3 contains 14 residues. Deletions cut 3 bases from V and 1 base from J, with 7 bases between. Per germline, CDR1 LNHNV and CDR2 YYDKDF (reference sequence).